This T cell receptor (beta chain) was recovered during a study of blood T cell repertoires in COVID-19. In the source study's methods: Scientists estimated how many nucleated cells there were by amplifying reference gene primers. TCRdb's copy holds only in-frame clones and misses some; the assay was immunoSEQ multiplex PCR. V, J and clone size are those of that table, while D and trimming were read from the DNA. The sample records some 50,000 clones, more than 60% being singletons. The CDR3 totals 15 residues. The V end was cut by 0 bases, the J end by 3 bases, with 11 bases between. Germline lookup yields CDR1 LNHNV and CDR2 YYDKDF (reference sequence).

The clonotype originates from a human donor in a cohort sampled during active COVID-19. This chain links TRBV15 with TRBJ1-1; a weak D match, TRBD1 (5 bases). What was sequenced was peripheral blood. CDR3 residues: CATSRDIKGYTEAFF. In DNA form, the CDR3 reads TGTGCCACCAGCAGAGATATAAAGGGGTACACTGAAGCTTTCTTT.